The T cell receptor beta chain under discussion was sequenced for a study of T cell responses to AZD1222 COVID-19 vaccine (dated by TCRdb to the early 2020s). Turning to the overall study: Because spike-specific TCR depth and breadth did not differ between the two schedules, AZD1222 recipients who got a second dose at roughly 4 weeks were pooled with those who got a second dose at roughly 12 weeks. TCR sequencing was performed for fewer than 250 trial participants, of whom around 200 were given two doses of AZD1222 and 26 were given two doses of MenACWY control vaccine. Enrollment into the trials was organized by age into subgroups of 18-55, 56-69 and 70-plus years, and those subgroups contained around 150, 28 and 57 TCR-sequenced participants, respectively.

Interpreted using the paper, the time point label stands for: baseline before first vaccination. Samples from vaccinated people were obtained from the UK trials COV001 and COV002, which included a single-blind randomized controlled phase 2/3 trial of AZD1222 (ChAdOx1 nCoV-19) in healthy adults. For TCRbeta chain sequencing, PBMC samples from trial participants were taken at day 0 and at day 28 after the second dose. The CDR3 regions of human TCRbeta chains were analyzed by immunosequencing. Regarding the original processing steps: Repertoire TCRs were matched against a reference library of SARS-CoV-2-specific TCRs generated with the MIRA antigen-specificity platform. Breadth was defined as the fraction of unique TCRs that were SARS-CoV-2-associated. Depth was defined as the fraction of total T cells that were SARS-CoV-2-associated. Using the MIRA data, each spike-specific TCR was mapped to the spike region that the TCR reacts to and placed in a CD4 or CD8 class. Log10-transformed breadth and depth values were compared by one-way ANOVA with Sidak's multiple comparisons tests. In TCRdb, the immuneACCESS table is reduced to in-frame sequences with V and J assigned. These tables do not hold every clone; where another copy was compared, an unresolved V gene accounts for under half, and the others remain unexplained. V, J and clone size were drawn from that table, and D and trimming were deduced from the DNA. The sample profile shows 63,000 or so clones; 85% to 90% of them were found once. Roughly a fifth of the sample rests with the top ten.

Overall study outcomes, separate from this receptor: Reportedly, close to half of the unique spike-specific TCRs recognized epitopes lying outside the regions that are mutated in the B.1.351 and B.1.1.7 variants. In the small 56-69-year group, the increase in depth fell short of significance, most likely because of low power. Only five or six AZD1222 recipients were SARS-CoV-2 seropositive at baseline, limiting conclusions about previously exposed vaccinees. Participants were mostly white British, with more females than males. The authors suggested clonal diversity may have been underestimated. CD4 TCRs associated with the vaccine covered the entire spike protein, and the dominant responses were in regions 160-218 and 743-854. A significant rise in spike-specific TCR breadth and depth was observed after two AZD1222 doses relative to day 0 and relative to MenACWY recipients. Because no samples from the day 14 peak response were available, repertoires could be characterized only after the peak T cell response.

The germline V gene sets CDR1 to KGHSH and CDR2 to LQKENI. The germline ends are 16 bases apart after V is trimmed by 3 bases and J by 7 bases. Taken from cysteine to phenylalanine, the CDR3 has 16 residues. Left in the record is the CDR3 DNA by itself, 48 bases read in frame from the first base. This clone was seen more than once but under ten times. This clone's antigen is unknown. The record has no base qualities; no much larger clone is one base away. The rearranged segments are TRBV18 and TRBJ1-6, with a tentative D gene TRBD1 over 5 matching bases. The TCR sequence derives from an adult in good health. Specimen: peripheral blood, collected on day 0 of AZD1222 vaccination. The nucleotide sequence is given as TGTGCCAGCTCACCGACTGGCAGGACAAGAAATTCACCCCTCCACTTT. It translates to CASSPTGRTRNSPLHF.